This T cell receptor (beta chain) was sequenced for a study of metastatic and nonmetastatic thyroid tumors. Across the whole study: Malignant thyroid and benign thyroid patients provided blood and tumor or nodule tissue whose repertoires were compared. Findings and limits, study-wide: Within blood and tumor, benign nodules reportedly had significantly lower TCR beta diversity than malignant thyroid tumors did.

The CDR3 length is 16 residues. V trimming: 6 bases; J trimming: 5 bases; junction bases outside the gene matches: 9. Thyroid surgery took place with no prior treatment in any patient. This clone was observed at least ten times. Its antigen is unknown. TCRdb re-clonotyped the PCR reads via MiXCR. The table includes about 33,000 clones, 9.5% to 14% detected once. Source material: blood. The TCR was taken from a female donor with papillary thyroid cancer or a benign thyroid nodule (not recorded which). Some clones in this sample may be carry-over from other donors' samples. V gene TRBV12-3 or TRBV12-4 combines with J gene TRBJ2-5; the match to TRBD2 covers 13 bases. This CDR3 is CASSYRTSGSLETQYF. For the CDR3, the DNA is TGTGCCAGCAGCTATCGGACTAGCGGGAGTCTCGAGACCCAGTACTTC.